This T cell receptor beta chain was sequenced during a study of regulatory T cells in long-lasting Graves disease (dated by TCRdb to the early 2020s). About the full investigation: In the newly diagnosed Graves' disease group, patients had been taking antithyroid drugs for less than 3 months. This study used TCR sequencing and RNA sequencing of peripheral blood to compare persistent Graves' disease patients against newly diagnosed Graves' disease patients. The study took place in China and was registered as a clinical trial. TCR sequencing covered roughly 13 persistent and approximately 20 newly diagnosed Graves' disease patients, some 33 samples in total. Overall study outcomes, separate from this receptor: More public clonotypes were shared among persistent patients (under 3,000) than among newly diagnosed patients (966). Persistent Graves' disease patients showed lower TCR Shannon entropy and fewer highly expanded clones than newly diagnosed patients, suggesting clonal expansion. Preferential use of TRBV28, TRBJ1-2 and TRBJ2-5 was observed in persistent disease, whereas TRBV20-1 and TRBJ2-1 were favored in newly diagnosed disease. Peripheral blood alone was examined, since thyroid tissue, which constituted the primary lesion, could not be accessed. Sequencing and analysis were restricted to the TCR beta chain. The authors acknowledged the small sample size as a limitation that may reduce accuracy.

This specimen's time point label, interpreted: newly diagnosed GD, antithyroid drugs for less than 3 months. RNA was extracted from PBMCs in TRIzol for both TCR sequencing and RNA sequencing. The diagnosis of Graves' disease followed American Thyroid Association guidelines. Patients were recruited from an endocrinology department in Xi'an, China. Each patient gave roughly 8.4 milliliters of peripheral blood, collected in an EDTA anticoagulant tube. Ficoll Paque Plus density gradient separation was used to isolate PBMCs, and no further T cell sorting was performed. An Agilent 2100 Bioanalyzer and agarose gel were used to check RNA quality, and a NanoDrop 2000 was used to measure RNA concentration. The table lists this clonotype with many counts. Its antigen is unknown. Base-call qualities are not available, and no considerably larger clone is one nucleotide away. Taken from the germline V gene, the CDR1 and CDR2 loops are KGHSH and LQKENI. Including cysteine and phenylalanine, the CDR3 has 16 amino acids. Here the CDR3 DNA is all that survives: 48 bases in frame from base 1. For this chain, trimming is 3 bases at the V end and 2 bases at the J end, and the number of junction bases without a gene match is 5.

The library relied on multiplex PCR. TCRdb shows the sequencer as Illumina HiSeq 4000. iRepertoire HTBI primers and Arm-PCR amplification of CDR3 regions were used to construct TCR beta libraries. Before sequencing, the PCR products went through gel purification. The authors processed their data as follows. A total of 60 to 80 TRBV and approximately 13 TRBJ segments were identified across samples and were used for gene usage analysis of CDR3 amino acid clonotypes. COPE and FqMerger were used to merge filtered high-quality paired reads into contigs. Contigs were aligned with BLAST to IMGT TRBV, TRBD and TRBJ reference genes, and CDR3 was defined per IMGT. Any clonotype with a frequency above 0.1% was classified as a highly expanded clone. Shannon entropy served as the measure of repertoire diversity, while the Gini coefficient captured V-J evenness. A clonotype found in more than one individual was treated as public. TCRdb trimmed public reads at Q25 via fastp, called clones via MiXCR and kept in-frame beta chains. Rows are unified per CDR3 protein, each entry keeping the most common DNA and genes. These V and J calls originate from TCRdb's pipeline instead of the authors' own analysis. Across this sample there are approximately 400,000 distinct CDR3 sequences, with about 15% seen only once. Of the sample, 16% is held by the ten largest clones.

These data are also associated with another study on T cells in Graves' hyperthyroidism and ophthalmopathy. That second publication adds: Graves' hyperthyroidism was defined as stable when no progression to ophthalmopathy occurred over 18 months of follow-up. Hyperthyroidism patients were aged 18 to 65 years and newly diagnosed, with disease duration of less than 2 months. The study excluded patients with uncontrolled infections, other autoimmune diseases, pregnancy or lactation. Diagnoses relied on clinical symptoms, serum thyroxine and TRAb, thyroid ultrasound and orbital computed tomography. For the first round of RT-PCR on the TCR CDR3, the HTBI primer set was used together with the Qiagen OneStep RT-PCR kit. Most expanded thyroid clonotypes (frequency above 0.001) were also detected in blood, a finding suggesting that blood repertoires may reflect thyroid immune responses. A 13 V-J signature model separated ophthalmopathy from stable hyperthyroidism, with around 90% sensitivity and about 81% specificity in cross-validation and 80%/75% in testing. In validation, progression to ophthalmopathy was predicted by the model with around 70% sensitivity and around 76% specificity, a median of 6.5 months before onset. A discovery cohort of around 100 patients, approximately 44 with Graves' ophthalmopathy and approximately 60 with stable Graves' hyperthyroidism, was used to find distinguishing TCR V-J signatures. Whether ophthalmopathy could be predicted prospectively was tested in an independent validation cohort made up of 18 to 20 hyperthyroidism patients plus 17 patients who later progressed to ophthalmopathy. For training and testing, the roughly 100 patients in the discovery cohort were randomly divided in a 7:3 ratio. In several Graves' hyperthyroidism patients, the study also compared T-cell repertoires from thyroid tissue with T-cell repertoires from blood. Following sampling, methimazole starting at 30 mg daily was given to hyperthyroidism patients, and high-dose intravenous methylprednisolone was given to ophthalmopathy patients. The libraries were constructed in a second round of multiplex PCR and then size-selected and purified. Paired-end sequencing of the libraries was performed with 100 bp reads on an Illumina HiSeq2000. SOAPnuke was used to process the raw data, removing reads that contained adapters or uncalled bases, had a mean Phred below 15, or lacked an exact match to the constant primer or identifier. COPE v1.2.5 was used to merge the high-quality paired reads, and each unique nucleotide sequence was defined as a clonotype. MiTCR v1.1 was used to align the clonotypes against IMGT TRBV, TRBD and TRBJ reference segments. The analysis was restricted to V-J combinations with a frequency above 0.0001, which together covered over 99% of the repertoires. The TCS score was defined as F50 (clonal expansion) divided by E x V (chaos), with BLOSUM62-based TCRdist calculated between CDR3 peptides within each V-J. Welch's t-statistics and random forest reduced around 510 V-J features to under 15, which were used in a naive Bayes classifier (R e1071). No statistical method was used to set the sample size in advance, and investigators knew the group allocation. The paper describes TCR Vbeta CDR3 sequencing of fewer than 150 peripheral blood samples, made up of some 42 ophthalmopathy patients, 70 to 75 hyperthyroidism patients and 17 progressor patients.

The origin of this receptor is a woman aged 25 to 39 with Graves disease. Donor details come from another sample of the same person, matched by shared clones. In this chain, TRBV18 is recombined with TRBJ2-5; 11 bases in the middle match TRBD2. This material consisted of peripheral blood mononuclear cells (PBMCs), taken at new diagnosis, from a patient treated with antithyroid drugs. CDR3 loop: CASSPMTSGIQETQYF. The base sequence is TGTGCCAGCTCACCGATGACTAGCGGGATTCAAGAGACCCAGTACTTC.